A single sample is the source of the 18 T cell receptor beta chains below, sequenced in a study of T-cell reconstitution after alpha-beta-depleted transplantation in children. Researchers prepared the TCRbeta library using unique molecular identifiers, the study reports. MiXCR, run by TCRdb on the PCR reads, gives a single entry per CDR3 protein. This table has some 350,000 distinct CDR3 sequences, around 15% appearing once. Sequenced material: PBMCs, mostly from graft donor cells, taken 360 days after TCRalphabeta/CD19-depleted stem cell transplant. These TCRs come from a male patient between 2 and 15 years old who had a stem cell transplant for acute lymphoblastic leukemia, so the T cells may come from the graft donor.

This clonotype was found many times. The rearrangement joins TRBV27 to TRBJ2-3, with D hard to call. Germline V CDR1 and CDR2: MNHEY, SMNVEV (reference sequence). This CDR3 is built from 16 residues. V lost 2 bases and J 2 bases, leaving 14 bases between the germline ends. CDR3 DNA: TGTGCCAGCAGTTTAAAGGCCGCTGGAATCACAGATACGCAGTATTTT. It yields the protein CASSLKAAGITDTQYF.

This clonotype has only a few counts. This chain connects TRBV9 to TRBJ2-2; the match to TRBD2 covers 7 bases. The CDR3 sequence is 17 residues long. Trimming at V came to 1 base and at J to 3 bases, leaving 9 bases not matched to a gene. CDR1 and CDR2 (germline): SGDLS, YYNGEE. DNA for the CDR3: TGTGCCAGCAGCGTATCCGATAAGGGAGGGGACACCGGGGAGCTGTTTTTT. This gives the protein CASSVSDKGGDTGELFF. Filled out from reference TRBV9 and TRBJ2-2, the complete variable domain reads DSGVTQTPKHLITATGQRVTLRCSPRSGDLSVYWYQQSLDQGLQFLIQYYNGEERAKGNILERFSAQQFPDLHSELNLSSLELGDSALYFCASSVSDKGGDTGELFFGEGSRLTVL.

The chain combines TRBV12-3 or TRBV12-4 with TRBJ2-1; tentative D call: TRBD1 (6 bases). The CDR3 spans 14 residues. V was trimmed by 6 bases and J by 6 bases, leaving 15 bases between them. The CDR3 bases are TGTGCCAGCAGACTCTCCGGGACACTCAATGAGCAGTTCTTC. Translation: CASRLSGTLNEQFF.

This clonotype was found a few times. The rearrangement uses TRBV2 and TRBJ1-4; possibly TRBD1 for D (5 bases). The V end was cut by 6 bases, the J end by 5 bases, with 16 bases between. Germline assignment: CDR1 SNHLY and CDR2 FYNNEI. The CDR3 contains 15 residues. The CDR3 reads CASRALRGGNEKLFF. The CDR3 region has the DNA TGTGCCAGCAGGGCCCTAAGGGGTGGGAATGAAAAACTGTTTTTT.

This clonotype was detected only a few times. The chain combines TRBV28 with TRBJ1-1; D gene uncertain. Germline V gives CDR1 MDHEN, CDR2 SYDVKM. Trimming cost V 1 base and J 0 bases, with 6 bases left between them. The CDR3 has 14 residues. The CDR3 loop is CASSLSLMNTEAFF. The CDR3 nucleotides read TGTGCCAGCAGTTTATCCCTCATGAACACTGAAGCTTTCTTT.

This clonotype was observed a handful of times. The chain recombines TRBV11-2 with TRBJ2-1; 11 nucleotides align to TRBD2. The germline gives CDR1 SGHAT, CDR2 FQNNGV. With 6 bases clipped from V and 1 base from J, the junction kept 8 bases outside the gene matches. There are 17 residues in the CDR3. CDR3 region: CASSLRLAGRSYNEQFF. The CDR3 DNA sequence: TGTGCCAGCAGTCTTAGACTAGCGGGACGTTCCTACAATGAGCAGTTCTTC.

This clonotype has at least ten counts. CDR3: CAIKQASANTEAFF. The CDR3 DNA sequence: TGTGCCATCAAACAAGCGAGTGCGAACACTGAAGCTTTCTTT. The rearrangement links TRBV10-3 to TRBJ1-1; D is unresolved. Germline CDR1 ENHRY, CDR2 SYGVKD. The V end was cut by 7 bases, the J end by 1 base, with 13 bases between. This CDR3 comprises 14 residues.

This rearrangement joins TRBV12-3 or TRBV12-4 to TRBJ2-7, with a weak D call TRBD1 (5 bases). The CDR3 loop spans 13 amino acids. V shed 2 bases and J shed 6 bases, with 11 bases lying between them. The CDR3 loop is CASSLRQSGEQYF. CDR3 coding DNA: TGTGCCAGCAGTTTACGACAGTCGGGCGAGCAGTACTTC.

The rearrangement joins TRBV4-3 to TRBJ2-1; no reliable D call. CDR3 length: 14 residues. Trimming left V 0 bases short and J 10 bases short, with 13 bases between. In germline, CDR1 is LGHNA, CDR2 YSLEER. CDR3 loop: CASSQDRLPLEQFF. The CDR3 DNA reads as TGCGCCAGCAGCCAAGATCGGCTCCCTCTGGAGCAGTTCTTC.

This clonotype was observed many times. This chain joins TRBV7-9 and TRBJ1-1, with 9 bases aligning to TRBD1. The V and J ends lost 5 bases and 6 bases, in that order; junction bases with no gene match: 7. CDR1 SEHNR and CDR2 FQNEAQ come from the germline V gene (reference sequence). This CDR3 spans 14 amino acids. The CDR3 DNA reads as TGTGCCAGCAGCCCGGGGACAGGGAGCTCTGAAGCTTTCTTT. Amino acids: CASSPGTGSSEAFF.

The chain links TRBV30 to TRBJ2-1; unclear D gene. V lost 1 base and J 0 bases, leaving 13 bases between the germline ends. CDR1 and CDR2 from the germline V gene are GTSNPN and SVGIG (reference sequence). This CDR3 contains 16 residues. The CDR3 loop reads CAWSGQETASYNEQFF. The CDR3 nucleotides read TGTGCCTGGAGTGGGCAGGAAACGGCCTCCTACAATGAGCAGTTCTTC.

This clonotype was picked up a small number of times. J is TRBJ2-7 and V is TRBV28, with D perhaps matching TRBD1 (5 bases). V lost 1 base to trimming and J lost 3 bases, with 10 bases between them. The CDR3 extends over 14 amino acids. From germline, CDR1 is MDHEN and CDR2 SYDVKM. CDR3 residues: CASSLYRQGYEQYF. The CDR3 DNA follows: TGTGCCAGCAGTTTATACCGGCAGGGCTACGAGCAGTACTTC.

This CDR3 is CASSAFQYNEQFF. DNA for the CDR3: TGTGCCAGCAGCGCCTTCCAATACAATGAGCAGTTCTTC. The chain uses TRBV9 and TRBJ2-1; D remains unclear. Germline V lookup: CDR1 SGDLS, CDR2 YYNGEE. Trimming took off 3 bases at V and 4 bases at J, with 8 bases between the two ends. There are 13 residues in the CDR3.

The V gene is TRBV29-1, the J gene TRBJ1-2; no clear D. Germline CDR1 SQVTM, CDR2 ANQGSEA. This CDR3 has 13 residues. Trimming left V 3 bases short and J 3 bases short, with 11 bases between. In DNA form, the CDR3 reads TGCAGCGTTGAGTTCGGGCTCCACTATGGCTACACCTTC. Its protein is CSVEFGLHYGYTF. Drawing the rest from reference TRBV29-1 and TRBJ1-2, the complete variable domain is SAVISQKPSRDICQRGTSLTIQCQVDSQVTMMFWYRQQPGQSLTLIATANQGSEATYESGFVIDKFPISRPNLTFSTLTVSNMSPEDSSIYLCSVEFGLHYGYTFGSGTRLTVV.

In this sample, this clonotype turned up a few times. The chain uses TRBV24-1 and TRBJ2-3; D remains ambiguous. This CDR3 is built from 13 residues. The germline CDR1 and CDR2 sequences are KGHDR and SFDVKD. Trimming pared 2 bases from V and 3 bases from J, leaving 5 bases between. The DNA for the CDR3 is TGTGCCACCAGTGATTGGTCGACAGATACGCAGTATTTT. It yields the protein CATSDWSTDTQYF.

This chain uses TRBV4-1 with TRBJ2-2, with TRBD2 matching 9 bases. This CDR3 contains 15 residues. V was clipped by 6 bases and J by 5 bases; unmatched bases: 7. CDR1 is MGHRA, CDR2 YSYEKL, per germline. The DNA of the CDR3 is TGCGCCAGCAGAGGGGCGGGAGGGAGGACCGGGGAGCTGTTTTTT. Its translation: CASRGAGGRTGELFF.

This clonotype was found a few times. The rearrangement uses TRBV4-3 and TRBJ1-2; no firm D call. The germline V gene encodes CDR1 LGHNA and CDR2 YSLEER. The V end was cut by 0 bases, the J end by 4 bases, with 9 bases between. The CDR3 is made up of 14 amino acids. As DNA, the CDR3 is TGCGCCAGCAGCCAAGATTTGGGAAGCTATGGCTACACCTTC. This translates into CASSQDLGSYGYTF.

This clonotype was observed at least ten times. V is TRBV5-1 and J is TRBJ2-2, with 9 bases that match TRBD2. Trimming took 0 bases from V and 5 from J; bases not matched to a gene: 2. In germline, CDR1 is SGHRS, CDR2 YFSETQ. The length of the CDR3 is 15 residues. The CDR3 protein is CASSLVGLATGELFF. CDR3 sequence (DNA): TGCGCCAGCAGCTTGGTTGGACTAGCGACCGGGGAGCTGTTTTTT. The complete variable domain, with remaining parts taken from reference TRBV5-1 and TRBJ2-2, reads KAGVTQTPRYLIKTRGQQVTLSCSPISGHRSVSWYQQTPGQGLQFLFEYFSETQRNKGNFPGRFSGRQFSNSRSEMNVSTLELGDSALYLCASSLVGLATGELFFGEGSRLTVL.